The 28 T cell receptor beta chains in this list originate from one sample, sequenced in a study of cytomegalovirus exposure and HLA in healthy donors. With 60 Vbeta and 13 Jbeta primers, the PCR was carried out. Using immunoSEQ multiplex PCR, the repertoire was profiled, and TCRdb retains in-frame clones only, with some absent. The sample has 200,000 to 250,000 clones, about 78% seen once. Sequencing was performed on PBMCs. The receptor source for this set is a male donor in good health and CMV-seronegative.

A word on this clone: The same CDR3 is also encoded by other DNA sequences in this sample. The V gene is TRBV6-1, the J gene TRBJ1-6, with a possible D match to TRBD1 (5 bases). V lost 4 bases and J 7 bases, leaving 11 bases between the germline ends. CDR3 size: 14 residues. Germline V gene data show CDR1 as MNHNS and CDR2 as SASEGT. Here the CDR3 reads CASSALDKNSPLHF. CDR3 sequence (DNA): TGTGCCAGCAGTGCTCTGGACAAAAATTCACCCCTCCACTTT.

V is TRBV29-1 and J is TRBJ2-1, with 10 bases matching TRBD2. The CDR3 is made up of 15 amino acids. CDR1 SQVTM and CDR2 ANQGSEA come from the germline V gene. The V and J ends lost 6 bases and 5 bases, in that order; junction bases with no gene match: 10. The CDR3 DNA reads TGCAGCGTGACTAGACTAGCGGGCCCCGACAATGAGCAGTTCTTC. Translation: CSVTRLAGPDNEQFF.

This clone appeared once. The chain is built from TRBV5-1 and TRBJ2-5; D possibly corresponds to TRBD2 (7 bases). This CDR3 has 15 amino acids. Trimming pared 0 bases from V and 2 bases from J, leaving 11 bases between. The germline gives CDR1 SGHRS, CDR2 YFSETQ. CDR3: CASSLAQGGQETQYF. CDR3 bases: TGCGCCAGCAGCTTGGCACAGGGAGGGCAAGAGACCCAGTACTTC.

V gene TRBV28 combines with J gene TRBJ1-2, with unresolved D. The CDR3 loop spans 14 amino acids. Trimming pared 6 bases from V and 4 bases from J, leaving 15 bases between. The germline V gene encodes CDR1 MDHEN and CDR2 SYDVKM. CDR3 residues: CASRPEPLPYGYTF. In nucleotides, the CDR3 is TGTGCCAGCAGGCCCGAGCCGCTCCCCTATGGCTACACCTTC.

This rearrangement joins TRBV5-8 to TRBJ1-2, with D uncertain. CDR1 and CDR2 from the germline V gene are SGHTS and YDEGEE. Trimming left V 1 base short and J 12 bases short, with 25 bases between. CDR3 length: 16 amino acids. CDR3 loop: CASSLFLLSVPKENTF. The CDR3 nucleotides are TGTGCCAGCAGCTTGTTTCTTCTCAGCGTCCCTAAGGAGAACACCTTC.

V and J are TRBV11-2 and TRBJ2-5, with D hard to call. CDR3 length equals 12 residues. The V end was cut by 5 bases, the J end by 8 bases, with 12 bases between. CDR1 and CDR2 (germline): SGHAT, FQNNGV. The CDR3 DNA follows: TGTGCCAGCAGCCCCCTTGAGAGTACCCAGTACTTC. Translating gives CASSPLESTQYF. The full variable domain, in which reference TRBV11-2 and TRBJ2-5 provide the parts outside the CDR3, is EAGVAQSPRYKIIEKRQSVAFWCNPISGHATLYWYQQILGQGPKLLIQFQNNGVVDDSQLPKDRFSAERLKGVDSTLKIQPAKLEDSAVYLCASSPLESTQYFGPGTRLLVL.

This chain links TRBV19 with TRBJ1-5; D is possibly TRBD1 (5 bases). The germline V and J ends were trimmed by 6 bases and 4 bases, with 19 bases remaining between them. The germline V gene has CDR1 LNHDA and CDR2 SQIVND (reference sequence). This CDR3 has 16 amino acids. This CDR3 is CASREGQGGKNQPQHF. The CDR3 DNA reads TGTGCCAGTAGGGAGGGGCAGGGTGGTAAGAATCAGCCCCAGCATTTT. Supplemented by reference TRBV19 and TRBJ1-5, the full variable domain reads DGGITQSPKYLFRKEGQNVTLSCEQNLNHDAMYWYRQDPGQGLRLIYYSQIVNDFQKGDIAEGYSVSREKKESFPLTVTSAQKNPTAFYLCASREGQGGKNQPQHFGDGTRLSIL.

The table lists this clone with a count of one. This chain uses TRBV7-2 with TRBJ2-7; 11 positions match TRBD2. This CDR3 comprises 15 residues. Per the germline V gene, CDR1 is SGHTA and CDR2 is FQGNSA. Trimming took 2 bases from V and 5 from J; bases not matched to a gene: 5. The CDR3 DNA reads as TGTGCCAGCAGCTTATTCGAGACTAGCGGGAACGAGCAGTACTTC. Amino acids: CASSLFETSGNEQYF.

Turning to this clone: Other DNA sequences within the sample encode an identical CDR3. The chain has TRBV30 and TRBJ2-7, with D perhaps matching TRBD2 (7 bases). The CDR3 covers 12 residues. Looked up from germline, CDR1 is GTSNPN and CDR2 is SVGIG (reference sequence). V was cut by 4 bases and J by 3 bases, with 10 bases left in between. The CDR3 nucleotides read TGTGCCTGGACGAGGGGGGGCTACGAGCAGTACTTC. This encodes CAWTRGGYEQYF.

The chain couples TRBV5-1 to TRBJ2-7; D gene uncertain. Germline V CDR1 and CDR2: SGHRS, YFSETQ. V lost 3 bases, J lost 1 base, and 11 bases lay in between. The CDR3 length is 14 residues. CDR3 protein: CASSSETVSYEQYF. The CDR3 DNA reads TGCGCCAGCAGCTCTGAAACTGTTTCCTACGAGCAGTACTTC.

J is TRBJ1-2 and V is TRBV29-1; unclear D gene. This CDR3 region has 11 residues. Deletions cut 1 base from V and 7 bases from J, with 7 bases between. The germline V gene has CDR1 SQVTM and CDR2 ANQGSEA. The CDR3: CSVEGGSGYTF. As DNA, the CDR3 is TGCAGCGTTGAAGGAGGGTCTGGCTACACCTTC.

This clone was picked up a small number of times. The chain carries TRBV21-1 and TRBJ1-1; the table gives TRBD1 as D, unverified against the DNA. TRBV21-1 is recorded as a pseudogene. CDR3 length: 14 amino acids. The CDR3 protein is CASSRQGMNTEAFF. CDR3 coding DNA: TGTGCCAGCAGCAGACAGGGGATGAACACTGAAGCTTTCTTT.

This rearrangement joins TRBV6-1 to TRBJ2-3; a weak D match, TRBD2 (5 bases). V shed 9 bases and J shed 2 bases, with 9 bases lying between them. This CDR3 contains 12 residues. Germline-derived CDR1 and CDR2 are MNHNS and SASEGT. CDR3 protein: CASGSYTDTQYF. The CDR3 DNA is TGTGCCAGTGGGAGCTACACAGATACGCAGTATTTT.

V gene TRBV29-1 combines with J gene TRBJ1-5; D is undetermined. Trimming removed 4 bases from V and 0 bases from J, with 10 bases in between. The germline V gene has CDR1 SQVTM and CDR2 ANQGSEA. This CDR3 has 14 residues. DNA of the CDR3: TGCAGCGTTGGGGCATCGGATAGCAATCAGCCCCAGCATTTT. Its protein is CSVGASDSNQPQHF.

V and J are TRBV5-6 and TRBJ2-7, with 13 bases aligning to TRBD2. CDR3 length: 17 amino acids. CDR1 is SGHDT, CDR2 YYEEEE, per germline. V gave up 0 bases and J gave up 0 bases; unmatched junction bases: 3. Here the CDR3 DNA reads TGTGCCAGCAGCTTGGTGGGACTAGCGGGACGCTCCTACGAGCAGTACTTC. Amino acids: CASSLVGLAGRSYEQYF. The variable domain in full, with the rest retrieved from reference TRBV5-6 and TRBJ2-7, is DAGVTQSPTHLIKTRGQQVTLRCSPKSGHDTVSWYQQALGQGPQFIFQYYEEEERQRGNFPDRFSGHQFPNYSSELNVNALLLGDSALYLCASSLVGLAGRSYEQYFGPGTRLTVT.

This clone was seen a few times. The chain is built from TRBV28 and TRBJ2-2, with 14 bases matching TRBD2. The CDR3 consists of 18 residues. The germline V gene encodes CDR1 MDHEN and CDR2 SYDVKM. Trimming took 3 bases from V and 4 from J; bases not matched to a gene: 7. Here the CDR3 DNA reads TGTGCCAGCAGTTTCGGACTAGCGGGAGGTTCGGTCACCGGGGAGCTGTTTTTT. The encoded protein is CASSFGLAGGSVTGELFF. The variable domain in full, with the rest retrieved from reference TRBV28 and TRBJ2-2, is DVKVTQSSRYLVKRTGEKVFLECVQDMDHENMFWYRQDPGLGLRLIYFSYDVKMKEKGDIPEGYSVSREKKERFSLILESASTNQTSMYLCASSFGLAGGSVTGELFFGEGSRLTVL.

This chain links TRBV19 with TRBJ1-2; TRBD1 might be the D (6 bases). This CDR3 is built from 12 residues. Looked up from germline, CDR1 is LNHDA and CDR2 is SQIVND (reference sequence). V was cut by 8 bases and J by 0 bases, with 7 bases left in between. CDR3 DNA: TGTGCCAGTTGGACAGCTAACTATGGCTACACCTTC. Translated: CASWTANYGYTF.

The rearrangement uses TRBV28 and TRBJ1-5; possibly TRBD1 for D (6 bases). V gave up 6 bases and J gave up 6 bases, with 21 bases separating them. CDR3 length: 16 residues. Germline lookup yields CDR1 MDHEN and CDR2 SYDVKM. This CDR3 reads CASRHPGAATGQPQHF. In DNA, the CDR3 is TGTGCCAGCAGGCATCCAGGGGCCGCTACCGGTCAGCCCCAGCATTTT.

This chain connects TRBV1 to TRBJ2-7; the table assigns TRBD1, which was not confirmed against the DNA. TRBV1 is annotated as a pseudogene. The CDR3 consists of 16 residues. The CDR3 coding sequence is TGCACCAGTGAACGGTGGTGGGACAGGGCTTCCTACGAGCAGTACTTC. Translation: CTSERWWDRASYEQYF.

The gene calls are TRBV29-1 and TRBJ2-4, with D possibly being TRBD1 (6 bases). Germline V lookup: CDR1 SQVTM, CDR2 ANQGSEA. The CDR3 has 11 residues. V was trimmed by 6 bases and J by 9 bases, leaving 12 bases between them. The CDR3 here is CSVSGDRIQYF. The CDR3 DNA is TGCAGCGTCTCAGGGGATCGCATTCAGTACTTC.

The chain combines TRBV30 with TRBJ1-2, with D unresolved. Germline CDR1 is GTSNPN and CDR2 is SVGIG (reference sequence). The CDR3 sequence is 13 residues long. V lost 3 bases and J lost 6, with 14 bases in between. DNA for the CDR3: TGTGCCTGGAGGCTACGGGAGATCGATGGCTACACCTTC. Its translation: CAWRLREIDGYTF.

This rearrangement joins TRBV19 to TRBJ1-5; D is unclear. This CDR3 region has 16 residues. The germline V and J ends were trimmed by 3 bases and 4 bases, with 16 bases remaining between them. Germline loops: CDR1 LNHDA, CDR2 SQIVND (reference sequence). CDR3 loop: CASSMDFSGVNQPQHF. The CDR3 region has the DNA TGTGCCAGTAGTATGGATTTCTCCGGGGTTAATCAGCCCCAGCATTTT.

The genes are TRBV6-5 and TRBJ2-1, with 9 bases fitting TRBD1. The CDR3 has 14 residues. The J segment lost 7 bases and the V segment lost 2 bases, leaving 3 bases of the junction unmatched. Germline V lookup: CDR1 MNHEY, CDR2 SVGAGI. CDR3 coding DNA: TGTGCCAGCAGTTACGACAGGGGGTGGAATGAGCAGTTCTTC. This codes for CASSYDRGWNEQFF.

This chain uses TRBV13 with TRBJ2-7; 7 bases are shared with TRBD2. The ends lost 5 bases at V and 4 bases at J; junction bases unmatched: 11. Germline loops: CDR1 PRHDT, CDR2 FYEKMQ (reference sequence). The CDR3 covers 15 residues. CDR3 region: CASSPPGLGLYEQYF. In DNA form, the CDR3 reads TGTGCCAGCAGCCCCCCCGGACTAGGTTTATACGAGCAGTACTTC. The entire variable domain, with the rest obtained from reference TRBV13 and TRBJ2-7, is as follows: AAGVIQSPRHLIKEKRETATLKCYPIPRHDTVYWYQQGPGQDPQFLISFYEKMQSDKGSIPDRFSAQQFSDYHSELNMSSLELGDSALYFCASSPPGLGLYEQYFGPGTRLTVT.

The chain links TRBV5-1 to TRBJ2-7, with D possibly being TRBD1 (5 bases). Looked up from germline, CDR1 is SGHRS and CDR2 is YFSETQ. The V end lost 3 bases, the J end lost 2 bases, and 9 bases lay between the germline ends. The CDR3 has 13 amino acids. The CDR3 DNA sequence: TGCGCCAGCAGCTACGTAGGGGCCTACGAGCAGTACTTC. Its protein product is CASSYVGAYEQYF.

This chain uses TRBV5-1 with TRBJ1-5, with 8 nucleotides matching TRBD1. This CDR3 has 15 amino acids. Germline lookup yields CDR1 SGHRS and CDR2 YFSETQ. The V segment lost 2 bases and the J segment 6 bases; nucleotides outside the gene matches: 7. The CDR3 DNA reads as TGCGCCAGCAGCTTCACGGGACAGGAAGCTCAGCCCCAGCATTTT. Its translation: CASSFTGQEAQPQHF.

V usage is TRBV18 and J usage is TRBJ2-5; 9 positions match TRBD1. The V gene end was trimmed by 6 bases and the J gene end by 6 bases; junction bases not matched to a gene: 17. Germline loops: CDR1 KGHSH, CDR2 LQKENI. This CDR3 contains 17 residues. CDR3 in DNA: TGTGCCAGCTCTCAAGATCCGGGACAGGGATTCGGACAGACCCAGTACTTC. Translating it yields CASSQDPGQGFGQTQYF. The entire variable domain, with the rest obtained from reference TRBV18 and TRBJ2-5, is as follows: NAGVMQNPRHLVRRRGQEARLRCSPMKGHSHVYWYRQLPEEGLKFMVYLQKENIIDESGMPKERFSAEFPKEGPSILRIQQVVRGDSAAYFCASSQDPGQGFGQTQYFGPGTRLLVL.

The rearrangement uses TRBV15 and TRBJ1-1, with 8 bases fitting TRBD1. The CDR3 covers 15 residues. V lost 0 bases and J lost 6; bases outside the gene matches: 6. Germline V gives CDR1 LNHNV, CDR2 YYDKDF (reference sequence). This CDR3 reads CATSREGQGYSEAFF. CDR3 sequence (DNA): TGTGCCACCAGCAGAGAAGGACAGGGCTACTCTGAAGCTTTCTTT.